The 30 T cell receptor beta chains presented below share a single source sample, sequenced in a study of blood T cell repertoires in COVID-19 (dated by TCRdb to 2020 to 2021). The library was produced with the immunoSEQ multiplex PCR assay. The table comes from immuneACCESS by way of TCRdb, which keeps in-frame sequences with V and J called. Part of the clones is missing from these tables; in studies checked, under half for an unresolved V gene and the rest for unknown reasons. This sample has about 63,000 clones in its table, and 79% of those were observed once. The ten largest clones capture more than 25% of the sample. The specimen was peripheral blood. These receptor sequences come from a human donor in a cohort sampled during active COVID-19.

J is TRBJ2-3 and V is TRBV10-3, with 10 bases that match TRBD2. CDR1 is ENHRY, CDR2 SYGVKD, per germline. The V and J ends lost 10 bases and 1 base, in that order; junction bases with no gene match: 2. The CDR3 covers 13 residues. CDR3 amino acids: CATGTSGTDTQYF. CDR3 in DNA: TGTGCCACCGGGACTAGCGGCACAGATACGCAGTATTTT.

This clone was recorded a few times. The chain couples TRBV7-3 to TRBJ2-5; 7 nucleotides align to TRBD1. The CDR3 has 15 residues. CDR1 and CDR2 (germline): SGHTA, FQGTGA. With 5 bases clipped from V and 1 base from J, the junction kept 7 bases outside the gene matches. The CDR3 here is CASSPQPGGQETQYF. The CDR3 DNA follows: TGTGCCAGCAGCCCCCAACCAGGGGGCCAAGAGACCCAGTACTTC.

The chain uses TRBV11-2 and TRBJ2-5; perhaps TRBD1 as D (5 bases). V was shortened by 0 bases and J by 9 bases, with 17 bases between the two germline ends. The CDR3 has 15 residues. The germline V gene has CDR1 SGHAT and CDR2 FQNNGV. The CDR3 is CASSLDRTLPSSQYF. The CDR3 region has the DNA TGTGCCAGCAGCTTAGATCGGACACTACCCTCCTCCCAGTACTTC.

This chain connects TRBV5-1 to TRBJ2-6; 7 nucleotides agree with TRBD1. The germline CDR1 and CDR2 sequences are SGHRS and YFSETQ. Losses at the gene ends were 0 bases for V and 0 bases for J; bases not matched to a gene: 6. This CDR3 has 18 residues. CDR3: CASSLEGGQLSGANVLTF. CDR3 in DNA: TGCGCCAGCAGCTTGGAAGGGGGACAGCTCTCTGGGGCCAACGTCCTGACTTTC.

This clone has just a few counts. The V and J genes are TRBV7-9 and TRBJ1-4; the D is unclear. This CDR3 spans 14 amino acids. The ends were cut back, 3 bases at V and 0 bases at J, with 5 bases in the middle. Germline V gene data show CDR1 as SEHNR and CDR2 as FQNEAQ (reference sequence). The CDR3 DNA reads as TGTGCCAGCAGCTTTCAGGCAACTAATGAAAAACTGTTTTTT. Translated, it gives CASSFQATNEKLFF.

In DNA, the CDR3 is TGTGCCAGCAGCCCCCTGGTCAGCGGGAGGGCAGATACGCAGTATTTT. Translating gives CASSPLVSGRADTQYF. The genes are TRBV11-1 and TRBJ2-3, with TRBD2 identical over 10 bases. The V gene end was trimmed by 5 bases and the J gene end by 4 bases; junction bases not matched to a gene: 9. This CDR3 region has 16 residues. Germline assignment: CDR1 SGHAT and CDR2 FQDESV (reference sequence).

The V call is TRBV6-2 or TRBV6-3, the J call TRBJ2-7; D not resolved. The CDR3 totals 13 residues. The germline V and J ends were trimmed by 2 bases and 4 bases, with 9 bases remaining between them. CDR1 MNHEY and CDR2 SVGEGT come from the germline V gene. This CDR3 reads CASSYNYFYEQYF. The DNA for the CDR3 is TGTGCCAGCAGTTACAACTACTTTTACGAGCAGTACTTC.

This chain joins TRBV4-1 and TRBJ1-1; D not certain. Trimming took off 0 bases at V and 0 bases at J, with 17 bases between the two ends. Germline CDR1 MGHRA, CDR2 YSYEKL. This CDR3 contains 18 residues. CDR3 sequence (DNA): TGCGCCAGCAGCCAAGATCGGGTACGTGGGTCAGTGAACACTGAAGCTTTCTTT. This codes for CASSQDRVRGSVNTEAFF.

This clone is a singleton in its sample. The chain is built from TRBV7-6 and TRBJ2-3; D gene uncertain. There are 15 residues in the CDR3. CDR1 and CDR2 from the germline V gene are SGHVS and FNYEAQ. V was clipped by 2 bases and J by 2 bases, with 11 bases between them. The CDR3 DNA reads TGTGCCAGCAGCTTATTCGAGGCCGCCACAGATACGCAGTATTTT. It is translated as CASSLFEAATDTQYF. The full variable domain, its missing parts supplied by reference TRBV7-6 and TRBJ2-3, is GAGVSQSPRYKVTKRGQDVALRCDPISGHVSLYWYRQALGQGPEFLTYFNYEAQQDKSGLPNDRFSAERPEGSISTLTIQRTEQRDSAMYRCASSLFEAATDTQYFGPGTRLTVL.

V usage is TRBV18 and J usage is TRBJ2-1; 10 bases line up with TRBD1. This CDR3 is 15 amino acids long. Per germline, CDR1 KGHSH and CDR2 LQKENI. V lost 4 bases, J lost 4 bases, and 4 bases stayed unmatched. The CDR3 protein is CASSRQGARYNEQFF. Written as DNA, the CDR3 is TGTGCCAGCTCACGACAGGGGGCGCGATACAATGAGCAGTTCTTC.

The chain links TRBV9 to TRBJ2-1, with D uncertain. The CDR3 spans 15 residues. The V end was cut by 0 bases, the J end by 4 bases, with 11 bases between. CDR1 is SGDLS, CDR2 YYNGEE, per germline. CDR3 sequence reads: CASSVGGNLYNEQFF. CDR3 bases: TGTGCCAGCAGCGTAGGCGGAAATCTGTACAATGAGCAGTTCTTC. Full variable domain (missing parts from reference TRBV9 and TRBJ2-1): DSGVTQTPKHLITATGQRVTLRCSPRSGDLSVYWYQQSLDQGLQFLIQYYNGEERAKGNILERFSAQQFPDLHSELNLSSLELGDSALYFCASSVGGNLYNEQFFGPGTRLTVL.

The chain recombines TRBV30 with TRBJ1-1; 7 positions agree with TRBD1. This CDR3 comprises 12 residues. In germline, CDR1 is GTSNPN, CDR2 SVGIG (reference sequence). J was trimmed by 2 bases and V by 5 bases; bases with no gene match: 2. The CDR3 nucleotides are TGTGCCTGGGGGGACAGCAACACTGAAGCTTTCTTT. This sequence encodes CAWGDSNTEAFF.

This clone turned up a few times. This sequence joins TRBV5-1 and TRBJ1-1; the D gene is possibly TRBD1 (5 bases). From germline, CDR1 is SGHRS and CDR2 YFSETQ. This CDR3 spans 13 amino acids. The V end was cut by 8 bases, the J end by 4 bases, with 15 bases between. The CDR3 spells CASVDGRGTEAFF. CDR3 bases: TGCGCCAGTGTAGACGGAAGGGGCACTGAAGCTTTCTTT. The entire variable domain, with the rest obtained from reference TRBV5-1 and TRBJ1-1, is as follows: KAGVTQTPRYLIKTRGQQVTLSCSPISGHRSVSWYQQTPGQGLQFLFEYFSETQRNKGNFPGRFSGRQFSNSRSEMNVSTLELGDSALYLCASVDGRGTEAFFGQGTRLTVV.

Only a few counts were recorded for this clone. The chain has TRBV18 and TRBJ2-7; D remains ambiguous. The CDR3 contains 16 residues. Germline V CDR1 and CDR2: KGHSH, LQKENI. Trimming shortened V by 5 bases and J by 1 base, and 18 bases separated the two germline ends. CDR3 region: CASSKVAGFGSYEQYF. The CDR3 DNA follows: TGTGCCAGCTCAAAAGTGGCCGGGTTTGGGTCCTACGAGCAGTACTTC. Looking up the rest from reference TRBV18 and TRBJ2-7 gives the full variable domain: NAGVMQNPRHLVRRRGQEARLRCSPMKGHSHVYWYRQLPEEGLKFMVYLQKENIIDESGMPKERFSAEFPKEGPSILRIQQVVRGDSAAYFCASSKVAGFGSYEQYFGPGTRLTVT.

This chain uses TRBV12-3 or TRBV12-4 with TRBJ1-2, with D maybe TRBD1 (5 bases). Trimming removed 5 bases at V and 13 bases at J, with 17 bases between. The CDR3 has 12 amino acids. The CDR3 DNA reads TGTGCCAGCAGTAGGGGCGGTCGGAGTACCACCTTC. Encoded protein: CASSRGGRSTTF.

This clone appeared a few times. This sequence joins TRBV7-3 and TRBJ1-1; TRBD1 matches at 7 bases. V shed 5 bases, J shed 1 base, and the junction held 4 bases outside the gene matches. This CDR3 spans 14 amino acids. From germline, CDR1 is SGHTA and CDR2 FQGTGA. As DNA, the CDR3 is TGTGCCAGCAGCCTACAGGGGCCGAACACTGAAGCTTTCTTT. Its translation: CASSLQGPNTEAFF.

The chain combines TRBV12-3 or TRBV12-4 with TRBJ1-2, with 7 bases that match TRBD1. V trimming: 6 bases; J trimming: 11 bases; junction bases outside the gene matches: 6. The CDR3 is made up of 11 amino acids. DNA for the CDR3: TGTGCCAGCAGCTACAGGGGATATTACACCTTC. This sequence encodes CASSYRGYYTF.

The chain carries TRBV29-1 and TRBJ2-2; D perhaps matches TRBD1 (6 bases). Germline V gene data show CDR1 as SQVTM and CDR2 as ANQGSEA. The V end was cut by 8 bases, the J end by 3 bases, with 13 bases between. The CDR3 contains 13 residues. Here the CDR3 reads CSSSGVDTGELFF. In nucleotides, the CDR3 is TGCAGCTCCTCAGGGGTAGACACCGGGGAGCTGTTTTTT.

The chain has TRBV4-1 and TRBJ2-5; perhaps TRBD1 as D (6 bases). Trimming shortened V by 0 bases and J by 2 bases, and 16 bases separated the two germline ends. The CDR3 contains 17 residues. Germline CDR1 MGHRA, CDR2 YSYEKL. The CDR3 nucleotides read TGCGCCAGCAGCCAAGATGGAAGGGCAGGGACACAAGAGACCCAGTACTTC. Protein sequence: CASSQDGRAGTQETQYF.

The chain carries TRBV3-1 (or the pseudogene TRBV3-2) and TRBJ1-1, with TRBD1 identical over 7 bases. The CDR3 contains 14 residues. CDR1 is LGHDT, CDR2 YNNKEL, per germline (reference sequence). Trimming took 3 bases from V and 5 from J; bases not matched to a gene: 6. The CDR3 protein is CASSHFSGGTEAFF. In DNA, the CDR3 is TGTGCCAGCAGCCACTTTTCAGGGGGAACTGAAGCTTTCTTT.

The rearrangement links TRBV28 to TRBJ1-2; 7 positions agree with TRBD1. V gave up 6 bases and J gave up 6 bases; unmatched junction bases: 7. CDR3 length equals 13 residues. Per germline, CDR1 MDHEN and CDR2 SYDVKM. The CDR3 region has the DNA TGTGCCAGCAGCTGGAGACAGGGAGATGGCTACACCTTC. As protein: CASSWRQGDGYTF.

The rearrangement joins TRBV3-1 (or the pseudogene TRBV3-2) to TRBJ2-1; D call uncertain. The CDR3 is 12 residues long. Germline loops: CDR1 LGHDT, CDR2 YNNKEL (reference sequence). The V end lost 4 bases, the J end lost 3 bases, and 4 bases lay between the germline ends. CDR3 in DNA: TGTGCCAGCAGCCCGAGCTACAATGAGCAGTTCTTC. This translates into CASSPSYNEQFF.

The J gene is TRBJ2-2, the V gene TRBV19; D remains ambiguous. CDR1 is LNHDA and CDR2 is SQIVND in the germline V gene (reference sequence). V shed 5 bases and J shed 4 bases, with 8 bases lying between them. The CDR3 runs 13 residues. The DNA for the CDR3 is TGTGCCAGTAGTTCAACTACCACCGGGGAGCTGTTTTTT. It is translated as CASSSTTTGELFF.

The chain uses TRBV2 and TRBJ1-4; D is perhaps TRBD1 (5 bases). Germline CDR1 reads SNHLY; CDR2 reads FYNNEI. The CDR3 runs 14 residues. Trimming cost V 6 bases and J 8 bases, with 16 bases left between them. The CDR3 DNA is TGTGCCAGCAGAGACCGGGGGGTTCGGGAAAAACTGTTTTTT. This gives the protein CASRDRGVREKLFF.

This sequence joins TRBV5-1 and TRBJ2-1, with 9 bases matching TRBD2. This CDR3 comprises 15 residues. Germline CDR1 is SGHRS and CDR2 is YFSETQ. Trimming removed 0 bases from V and 7 bases from J; junction bases left unmatched: 5. The CDR3, as DNA: TGCGCCAGCAGCTTGGTTGCGGGAGGGCCGAATGAGCAGTTCTTC. It translates to CASSLVAGGPNEQFF.

V is TRBV19 and J is TRBJ1-3; D is possibly TRBD1 (5 bases). CDR3 length equals 17 residues. The ends were cut back, 5 bases at V and 0 bases at J, with 17 bases in the middle. The germline CDR1 and CDR2 sequences are LNHDA and SQIVND (reference sequence). The CDR3 DNA follows: TGTGCCAGTAGTTCCTCGGGGGACTCAAGCTCTGGAAACACCATATATTTT. Its translation is CASSSSGDSSSGNTIYF. Full variable domain (rest looked up from reference TRBV19 and TRBJ1-3): DGGITQSPKYLFRKEGQNVTLSCEQNLNHDAMYWYRQDPGQGLRLIYYSQIVNDFQKGDIAEGYSVSREKKESFPLTVTSAQKNPTAFYLCASSSSGDSSSGNTIYFGEGSWLTVV.

The chain is built from TRBV13 and TRBJ2-2, with a possible D match to TRBD2 (6 bases). This CDR3 is 15 amino acids long. The germline CDR1 and CDR2 sequences are PRHDT and FYEKMQ (reference sequence). Trimming left V 4 bases short and J 5 bases short, with 14 bases between. The CDR3 DNA reads as TGTGCCAGCAGCTACTGGACGGGGGAGACCGGGGAGCTGTTTTTT. Translated: CASSYWTGETGELFF.

This clone was found a few times. This chain uses TRBV28 with TRBJ2-3; weak D call: TRBD2 (5 bases). Germline values: CDR1 MDHEN, CDR2 SYDVKM. The CDR3 has 15 residues. Trimming stripped 6 bases from V and 1 base from J, with 14 bases between. CDR3 loop: CASSSDSAGTDTQYF. DNA of the CDR3: TGTGCCAGCAGCTCGGACTCAGCGGGCACAGATACGCAGTATTTT.

The sample holds a few counts of this clone. The V gene is TRBV5-5, the J gene TRBJ2-3, with 9 positions matching TRBD2. The CDR3 has 16 residues. CDR1 and CDR2 (germline): SGHKS, YYEKEE (reference sequence). V shed 0 bases and J 7 bases; nucleotides not matched to a gene: 9. Here the CDR3 reads CASSLAAGGYGNTQYF. In DNA, the CDR3 is TGTGCCAGCAGCTTGGCGGCGGGAGGGTATGGAAATACGCAGTATTTT.

This clone was seen only a few times. V usage is TRBV5-6 and J usage is TRBJ1-4; 8 bases fit TRBD1. The CDR3 has 14 residues. The J segment lost 5 bases and the V segment lost 7 bases, leaving 7 bases of the junction unmatched. Germline V lookup: CDR1 SGHDT, CDR2 YYEEEE. The CDR3 region has the DNA TGTGCCAGCCGAACCACAGGGGGGAATGAAAAACTGTTTTTT. It encodes CASRTTGGNEKLFF.